Reported below is one T cell receptor (beta chain). The sample originates from a study of blood T cell repertoires in COVID-19. The wider study: Both acute and convalescent COVID-19 samples were obtained from the United States, Italy and Spain. Sample material is recorded as cDNA or gDNA derived from T cells, B-cell-depleted T cells, or PBMCs.

In the study's own analysis: Researchers report that nucleated cell counts were estimated from reference gene primer amplification. Using immunoSEQ multiplex PCR, the repertoire was profiled, and TCRdb retains in-frame clones only, with some absent. The DNA was the basis for D and trimming; V, J and clone size are from that table. The sample lists about 290,000 clones, around four fifths seen once, with 4.1% in the top ten. Trimming took 2 bases from V and 7 from J, leaving 14 bases between them. CDR1 SEHNR and CDR2 FQNEAQ come from the germline V gene (reference sequence). The CDR3 consists of 14 residues.

This TCR came from a woman aged 45-65 years with active or convalescent COVID-19. Sample: peripheral blood. The V gene is TRBV7-9, the J gene TRBJ1-2; D not resolved. Written as DNA, the CDR3 is TGTGCCAGCAGCTTAATCCCAGCGATGTTTGGCTACACCTTC. It yields the protein CASSLIPAMFGYTF.